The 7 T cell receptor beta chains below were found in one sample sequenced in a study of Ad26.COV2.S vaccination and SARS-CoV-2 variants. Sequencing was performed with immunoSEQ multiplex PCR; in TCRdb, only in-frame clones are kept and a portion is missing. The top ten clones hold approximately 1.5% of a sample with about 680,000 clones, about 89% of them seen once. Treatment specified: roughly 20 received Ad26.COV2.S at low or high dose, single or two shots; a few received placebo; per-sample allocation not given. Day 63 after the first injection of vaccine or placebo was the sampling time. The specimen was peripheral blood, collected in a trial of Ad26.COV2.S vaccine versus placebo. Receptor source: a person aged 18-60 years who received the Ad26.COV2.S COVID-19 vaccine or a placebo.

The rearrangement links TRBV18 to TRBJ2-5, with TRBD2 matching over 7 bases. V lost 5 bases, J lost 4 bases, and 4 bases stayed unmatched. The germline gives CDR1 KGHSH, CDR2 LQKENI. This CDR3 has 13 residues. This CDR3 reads CASSETGGETQYF. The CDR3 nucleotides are TGTGCCAGCTCAGAGACGGGGGGAGAGACCCAGTACTTC.

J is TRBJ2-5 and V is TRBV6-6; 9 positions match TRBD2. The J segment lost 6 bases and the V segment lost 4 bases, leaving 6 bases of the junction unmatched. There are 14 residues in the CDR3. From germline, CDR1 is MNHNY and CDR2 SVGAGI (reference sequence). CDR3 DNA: TGTGCCAGCAGTTTGAGACTAGCGGACCAGACCCAGTACTTC. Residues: CASSLRLADQTQYF.

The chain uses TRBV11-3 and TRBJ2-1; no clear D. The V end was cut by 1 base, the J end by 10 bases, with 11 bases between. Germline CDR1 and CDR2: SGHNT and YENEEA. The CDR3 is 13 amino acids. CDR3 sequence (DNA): TGTGCCAGCAGCTTAGTCCGCGCCGGAGAGCAGTTCTTC. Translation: CASSLVRAGEQFF.

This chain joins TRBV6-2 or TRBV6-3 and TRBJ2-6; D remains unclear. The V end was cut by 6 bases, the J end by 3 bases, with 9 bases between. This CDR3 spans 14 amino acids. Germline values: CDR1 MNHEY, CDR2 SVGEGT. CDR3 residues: CASSPDFGANVLTF. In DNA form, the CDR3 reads TGTGCCAGCAGCCCTGACTTTGGGGCCAACGTCCTGACTTTC.

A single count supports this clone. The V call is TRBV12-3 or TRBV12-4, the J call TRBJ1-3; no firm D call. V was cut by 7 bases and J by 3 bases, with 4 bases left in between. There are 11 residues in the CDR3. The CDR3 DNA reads TGTGCCAGCACAGGTGGAAACACCATATATTTT. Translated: CASTGGNTIYF.

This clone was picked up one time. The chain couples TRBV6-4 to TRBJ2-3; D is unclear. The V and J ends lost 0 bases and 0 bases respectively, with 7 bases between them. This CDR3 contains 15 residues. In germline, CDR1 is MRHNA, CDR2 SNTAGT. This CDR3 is CASSDSMASTDTQYF. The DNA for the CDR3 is TGTGCCAGCAGTGACTCGATGGCTAGCACAGATACGCAGTATTTT.

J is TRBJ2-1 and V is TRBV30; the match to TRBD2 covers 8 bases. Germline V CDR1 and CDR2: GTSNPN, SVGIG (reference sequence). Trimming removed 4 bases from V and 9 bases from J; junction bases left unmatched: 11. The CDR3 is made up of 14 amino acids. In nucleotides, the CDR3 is TGTGCCTGGACAAGTAGCGGGATATATGGTGAGCAGTTCTTC. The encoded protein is CAWTSSGIYGEQFF. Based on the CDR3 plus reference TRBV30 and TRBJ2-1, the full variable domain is SQTIHQWPATLVQPVGSPLSLECTVEGTSNPNLYWYRQAAGRGLQLLFYSVGIGQISSEVPQNLSASRPQDRQFILSSKKLLLSDSGFYLCAWTSSGIYGEQFFGPGTRLTVL.